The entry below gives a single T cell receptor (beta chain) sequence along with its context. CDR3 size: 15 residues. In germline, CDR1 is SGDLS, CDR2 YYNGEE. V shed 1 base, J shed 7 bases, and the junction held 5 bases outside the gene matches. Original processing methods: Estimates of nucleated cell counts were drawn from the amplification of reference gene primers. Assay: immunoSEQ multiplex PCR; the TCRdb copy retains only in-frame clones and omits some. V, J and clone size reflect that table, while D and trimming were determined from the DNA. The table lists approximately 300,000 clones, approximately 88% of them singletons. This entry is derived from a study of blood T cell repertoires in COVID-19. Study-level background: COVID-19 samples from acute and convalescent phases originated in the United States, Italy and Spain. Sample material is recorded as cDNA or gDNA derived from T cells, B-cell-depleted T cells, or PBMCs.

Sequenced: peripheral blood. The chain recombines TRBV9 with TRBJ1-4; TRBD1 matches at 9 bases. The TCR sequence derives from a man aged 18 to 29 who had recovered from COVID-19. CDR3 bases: TGTGCCAGCAGCGTATCGACAGGGGGGAGTGAAAAACTGTTTTTT. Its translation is CASSVSTGGSEKLFF. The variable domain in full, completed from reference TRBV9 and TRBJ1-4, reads DSGVTQTPKHLITATGQRVTLRCSPRSGDLSVYWYQQSLDQGLQFLIQYYNGEERAKGNILERFSAQQFPDLHSELNLSSLELGDSALYFCASSVSTGGSEKLFFGSGTQLSVL.